One and the same sample provided the 10 T cell receptor beta chains below, sequenced in a study of metastatic and nonmetastatic thyroid tumors (dated by TCRdb to about 2020). Preparation of the library involved PCR. Sequencer: Illumina HiSeq 4000. In-frame beta chains were kept once TCRdb had trimmed the public reads at Q25 with fastp and called clones with MiXCR. The sample table lists over 20,000 clones, under 35% of them with a count of one. Around 14% of the sample rests with the top ten. Before undergoing thyroid surgery, none of the patients had been given any kind of treatment. The sample taken for sequencing was blood. All receptors come from a female donor with papillary thyroid cancer or a benign thyroid nodule (not recorded which). Some clones in this sample may be carry-over from other donors' samples.

This clone appeared a few times. The DNA of the CDR3 is TGTGCCAGTAGGGACTTAGCGGGAGCAGCAGATACGCAGTATTTT. Protein: CASRDLAGAADTQYF. The rearrangement uses TRBV19 and TRBJ2-3, with TRBD2 matching 9 bases. This CDR3 has 15 amino acids. The V segment lost 6 bases and the J segment 4 bases; nucleotides outside the gene matches: 8. CDR1 is LNHDA and CDR2 is SQIVND in the germline V gene (reference sequence).

J is TRBJ2-3 and V is TRBV20-1, with a weak D call TRBD2 (5 bases). Trimming stripped 8 bases from V and 2 bases from J, with 20 bases between. Germline V gives CDR1 DFQATT, CDR2 SNEGSKA (reference sequence). CDR3 length: 15 residues. CDR3 sequence reads: CSPQSVSGNTDTQYF. The CDR3 region has the DNA TGCAGTCCTCAGAGTGTATCGGGGAACACAGATACGCAGTATTTT.

By its share, this clone is medium-sized. The chain combines TRBV6-5 with TRBJ1-2; 10 bases align to TRBD1. Trimming removed 2 bases from V and 5 bases from J; junction bases left unmatched: 2. The CDR3 has 14 residues. The germline V gene encodes CDR1 MNHEY and CDR2 SVGAGI. Here the CDR3 reads CASSYGQGVYGYTF. As DNA, the CDR3 is TGTGCCAGCAGTTACGGACAGGGGGTGTATGGCTACACCTTC.

This chain joins TRBV4-3 and TRBJ1-5, with TRBD1 as a possible D gene (5 bases). CDR1 is LGHNA and CDR2 is YSLEER in the germline V gene. V was trimmed by 4 bases and J by 4 bases, leaving 14 bases between them. The CDR3 extends over 15 amino acids. The CDR3 here is CASSRATGLNQPQHF. In DNA, the CDR3 is TGCGCCAGCAGCCGAGCAACGGGGCTTAATCAGCCCCAGCATTTT.

This clone is labeled as medium-sized. The chain recombines TRBV18 with TRBJ2-1; 9 bases are shared with TRBD1. Germline V gene lookup returns CDR1 KGHSH and CDR2 LQKENI. V shed 1 base, J shed 6 bases, and the junction held 4 bases outside the gene matches. The length of the CDR3 is 15 residues. CDR3 protein: CASSPRVQGANEQFF. The CDR3 DNA reads as TGTGCCAGCTCACCACGGGTACAGGGGGCCAATGAGCAGTTCTTC.

This clone was recorded a few times. A much larger clone lies one base from this, so it may be a read error. V usage is TRBV7-8 and J usage is TRBJ2-1; D is unresolved. Germline V gene lookup returns CDR1 SGHVS and CDR2 FQNEAQ. This CDR3 is built from 10 residues. The germline V and J ends were trimmed by 2 bases and 10 bases, with 3 bases remaining between them. The CDR3 DNA is TGTGCCAGCAGCTTATACGAGCAGTTCTTC. This sequence encodes CASSLYEQFF.

CDR3 loop: CSAKDPTGRDYGYTF. The DNA of the CDR3 is TGCAGTGCTAAAGATCCGACAGGGAGAGACTATGGCTACACCTTC. The V gene is TRBV20-1, the J gene TRBJ1-2, with 7 bases matching TRBD1. This CDR3 region has 15 residues. Losses at the gene ends were 4 bases for V and 3 bases for J; bases not matched to a gene: 11. The V gene's germline CDR1 is DFQATT and CDR2 SNEGSKA (reference sequence).

This clone was seen repeatedly, ten times or more. This chain links TRBV6-2 or TRBV6-3 with TRBJ1-2; 7 positions agree with TRBD1. This CDR3 has 15 residues. Germline V lookup: CDR1 MNHEY, CDR2 SVGEGT. V trimming: 0 bases; J trimming: 6 bases; junction bases outside the gene matches: 7. DNA for the CDR3: TGTGCCAGCAGTTACTCCGGACAGGCGAACAATGGCTACACCTTC. Its protein is CASSYSGQANNGYTF.

The chain has TRBV28 and TRBJ2-1; unclear D gene. The CDR3 sequence is 14 residues long. Germline V gene lookup returns CDR1 MDHEN and CDR2 SYDVKM. The V and J ends lost 5 bases and 10 bases respectively, with 18 bases between them. In nucleotides, the CDR3 is TGTGCCAGCAGTCAGTTGTCGGACGGGTTGGAGCAGTTCTTC. Amino acids: CASSQLSDGLEQFF.

Concerning this clone itself: Relative to the germline gene, one junction end is altered; a read error may explain this. The chain carries TRBV9 and TRBJ2-7; D might be TRBD1 (5 bases). CDR1 SGDLS and CDR2 YYNGEE come from the germline V gene. The CDR3 contains 16 residues. CDR3 sequence: CASSVGAVVGHYEQYF. The CDR3 coding sequence is TGCGCCAGCAGCGTAGGGGCGGTAGTGGGCCACTACGAGCAGTACTTC.